The clone carrying this T cell receptor (beta chain) showed up just a few times. The target antigen is unknown. This specimen comes from a study of T-cell reconstitution after alpha-beta-depleted transplantation in children. Study conclusions and caveats: Expanded clones from the graft, numbering several hundred, reportedly supplied alpha-beta T cells about two months after transplant.

Construction of the TCRbeta library involved unique molecular identifiers. TCRdb processed the PCR reads anew with MiXCR; each CDR3 protein has one entry. The sample lists roughly 100,000 distinct CDR3 sequences, about 6.8% seen once, with about a sixth in the top ten. This CDR3 is 17 amino acids long. V lost 0 bases to trimming and J lost 2 bases, with 18 bases between them. Germline CDR1 and CDR2: SGHRS and YFSETQ. The clonotype was recovered from a boy between 2 and 10 years old with acute lymphoblastic leukemia, due to receive a stem cell transplant. Sequencing was performed on PBMCs, taken before TCRalphabeta/CD19-depleted stem cell transplant. The chain has TRBV5-1 and TRBJ2-7, with D perhaps matching TRBD1 (6 bases). The CDR3 is CASSLDTSWTEAYEQYF. The CDR3 region has the DNA TGCGCCAGCAGCTTGGACACCTCGTGGACAGAAGCCTACGAGCAGTACTTC. Based on the CDR3 plus reference TRBV5-1 and TRBJ2-7, the full variable domain is KAGVTQTPRYLIKTRGQQVTLSCSPISGHRSVSWYQQTPGQGLQFLFEYFSETQRNKGNFPGRFSGRQFSNSRSEMNVSTLELGDSALYLCASSLDTSWTEAYEQYFGPGTRLTVT.